The clone carrying this TCR beta chain occurred a few times. The sample belongs to a study of T-cell reconstitution after alpha-beta-depleted transplantation in children. Germline V gene sequence: CDR1 SGHRS, CDR2 YFSETQ. The CDR3 is 16 residues long. V dropped 1 base and J dropped 0 bases, with 8 bases sitting between them. The TCRbeta library was prepared with unique molecular identifiers. TCRdb recomputed calls from the PCR reads with MiXCR, one row per CDR3 protein. The repertoire has some 500,000 distinct CDR3 sequences, around 16% of them found once; the top ten carry 3% to 4%. J is TRBJ2-6 and V is TRBV5-1, with D hard to call. The specimen was PBMCs from the stem cell graft donor, collected from the stem cell graft. The sequence was collected from a human donor who donated a stem cell graft to a child with acute lymphoblastic leukemia. This chain's CDR3 is CASSLTKTSGANVLTF. The CDR3 DNA sequence: TGCGCCAGCAGCTTGACCAAAACCTCTGGGGCCAACGTCCTGACTTTC.